The 21 T cell receptor beta chains given below trace back to one sample, sequenced in a study of blood T cells in healthy people across ages. For the second PCR, which ran for roughly 6 to 12 cycles, a sample-barcoded 5' primer and a J-beta primer mix were used. TCRdb processed the 5' RACE reads anew with MiXCR; each CDR3 protein has one entry. The sample holds 710,000 or so distinct CDR3 sequences, around a fifth seen once. Sequenced material: blood. These receptors were taken from a man aged 70 or older in good health.

The V call is TRBV7-9, the J call TRBJ2-5; a possible D gene is TRBD1 (6 bases). Deletions cut 0 bases from V and 1 base from J, with 9 bases between. Per germline, CDR1 SEHNR and CDR2 FQNEAQ (reference sequence). The CDR3 is made up of 15 amino acids. The CDR3 is CASSLAQGGQETQYF. The CDR3 DNA follows: TGTGCCAGCAGCTTAGCCCAAGGGGGCCAAGAGACCCAGTACTTC.

This clonotype was observed a handful of times. The chain is built from TRBV20-1 and TRBJ1-1; 8 positions agree with TRBD1. V shed 4 bases and J 4 bases; nucleotides not matched to a gene: 11. The CDR3 runs to 15 residues. Germline-derived CDR1 and CDR2 are DFQATT and SNEGSKA (reference sequence). CDR3 nucleotide sequence: TGCAGTGCTATTTCAGGACAGGGAGTCGGCACTGAAGCTTTCTTT. The encoded protein is CSAISGQGVGTEAFF.

This clonotype came up a few times. This chain uses TRBV2 with TRBJ2-5, with TRBD1 identical over 8 bases. From germline, CDR1 is SNHLY and CDR2 FYNNEI. This CDR3 contains 15 residues. With 8 bases clipped from V and 1 base from J, the junction kept 9 bases outside the gene matches. CDR3 DNA sequence: TGTGCCAGCTCGCCGGACAGGGTCCGCCAAGAGACCCAGTACTTC. Protein: CASSPDRVRQETQYF.

This clonotype was observed a handful of times. V and J are TRBV27 and TRBJ1-6, with a possible D match to TRBD1 (5 bases). V lost 6 bases to trimming and J lost 2 bases, with 17 bases between them. CDR1 and CDR2 from the germline V gene are MNHEY and SMNVEV (reference sequence). There are 17 residues in the CDR3. CDR3 sequence: CASSLKPGLTYNSPLHF. In DNA form, the CDR3 reads TGTGCCAGCAGCCTAAAGCCGGGACTGACCTATAATTCACCCCTCCACTTT.

The chain is built from TRBV21-1 and TRBJ2-1; TRBD1, the table's D call, lacks a check against the DNA. TRBV21-1 counts as a pseudogene. The CDR3 runs to 19 residues. DNA for the CDR3: TGTGCCAGCAGCACCCCGGCCGAAGCTAGCCGAAGCTCCTACAATGAGCAGTTCTTC. This encodes CASSTPAEASRSSYNEQFF.

This clonotype was seen at least ten times. The chain couples TRBV24-1 to TRBJ2-1, with 7 bases that match TRBD2. Germline V gene sequence: CDR1 KGHDR, CDR2 SFDVKD. This CDR3 has 11 residues. V lost 9 bases to trimming and J lost 9 bases; unmatched junction nucleotides: 4. The CDR3 loop is CATRWGGEQFF. The CDR3 DNA is TGTGCCACCCGTTGGGGGGGTGAGCAGTTCTTC.

Only a few counts were recorded for this clonotype. The chain has TRBV6-4 and TRBJ1-1; D perhaps matches TRBD1 (5 bases). This CDR3 region has 14 residues. Germline V gene data show CDR1 as MRHNA and CDR2 as SNTAGT. The V and J ends lost 3 bases and 4 bases respectively, with 12 bases between them. Here the CDR3 DNA reads TGTGCCAGCAGTGATAGGGACGGGGCCACTGAAGCTTTCTTT. Translating gives CASSDRDGATEAFF.

The rearrangement joins TRBV10-3 to TRBJ1-2; possible D gene TRBD1, 5 bases. CDR1 is ENHRY, CDR2 SYGVKD, per germline. V was shortened by 11 bases and J by 2 bases, with 18 bases between the two germline ends. The CDR3 is 14 amino acids. CDR3 amino acids: CAVGRPGANYGYTF. CDR3 coding DNA: TGTGCCGTCGGCCGACCCGGGGCCAACTATGGCTACACCTTC.

The chain couples TRBV28 to TRBJ2-7; 9 bases are shared with TRBD1. The CDR3 totals 13 residues. The V and J ends lost 10 bases and 3 bases, in that order; junction bases with no gene match: 7. The germline V gene encodes CDR1 MDHEN and CDR2 SYDVKM. CDR3 sequence reads: CAIRDRDSYEQYV. The CDR3 nucleotides are TGTGCCATCAGGGACAGGGACAGCTACGAGCAGTACGTC.

The V gene is TRBV7-8, the J gene TRBJ1-2; 9 bases fit TRBD1. This CDR3 region has 14 residues. With V trimmed by 3 bases and J by 8 bases, 7 bases remained unmatched. The germline CDR1 and CDR2 sequences are SGHVS and FQNEAQ. For the CDR3, the DNA is TGTGCCAGCAGCTTCGGACAGGGGATAGAAGGCTACACCTTC. It specifies CASSFGQGIEGYTF.

The V gene is TRBV20-1, the J gene TRBJ1-3; D is perhaps TRBD1 (5 bases). This CDR3 has 17 amino acids. Deletions cut 3 bases from V and 0 bases from J, with 18 bases between. CDR1 is DFQATT and CDR2 is SNEGSKA in the germline V gene (reference sequence). The CDR3 sequence is CSARNPGTKFSGNTIYF. The CDR3 nucleotides read TGCAGTGCTAGGAACCCCGGGACGAAATTCTCTGGAAACACCATATATTTT.

This clonotype was counted a few times. The rearrangement links TRBV6-2 or TRBV6-3 to TRBJ2-1; D is unclear. The CDR3 spans 12 residues. V gave up 2 bases and J gave up 7 bases, with 6 bases separating them. CDR1 MNHEY and CDR2 SVGEGT come from the germline V gene. CDR3 protein: CASSYLENEQFF. The CDR3 nucleotides read TGTGCCAGCAGTTACCTCGAGAATGAGCAGTTCTTC.

This clonotype was counted ten times or more. The chain is built from TRBV28 and TRBJ2-7, with 11 bases lining up with TRBD2. This CDR3 region has 16 residues. Germline-derived CDR1 and CDR2 are MDHEN and SYDVKM. V was clipped by 2 bases and J by 4 bases; unmatched bases: 7. The CDR3 DNA follows: TGTGCCAGCAGTTTAGGGACGACTAGCGGGACTTACGAGCAGTACGTC. Translating gives CASSLGTTSGTYEQYV.

The V and J genes are TRBV20-1 and TRBJ2-1; 11 nucleotides agree with TRBD2. The DNA end favors TRBJ2-7, so the J call may be wrong. This CDR3 has 14 residues. Germline values: CDR1 DFQATT, CDR2 SNEGSKA (reference sequence). CDR3 amino acids: CSALLAGVTYEQYF. CDR3 nucleotide sequence: TGCAGTGCTTTACTAGCGGGGGTGACCTACGAGCAGTACTTC.

On this clonotype itself: It may be a read error: a sequence one base away is much more abundant. V and J are TRBV5-1 and TRBJ2-3; a possible D gene is TRBD1 (5 bases). The CDR3 spans 16 residues. In germline, CDR1 is SGHRS, CDR2 YFSETQ. V was trimmed by 0 bases and J by 4 bases, leaving 15 bases between them. CDR3 nucleotide sequence: TGCGCCAGCAGCTTGGCCACAGGCTACGGCGCAGATACGCAGTATTTT. It yields the protein CASSLATGYGADTQYF. The full variable domain, its missing parts supplied by reference TRBV5-1 and TRBJ2-3, is KAGVTQTPRYLIKTRGQQVTLSCSPISGHRSVSWYQQTPGQGLQFLFEYFSETQRNKGNFPGRFSGRQFSNSRSEMNVSTLELGDSALYLCASSLATGYGADTQYFGPGTRLTVL.

This clonotype came up once. The gene calls are TRBV7-8 and TRBJ2-5, with 8 bases lining up with TRBD2. The trim removed 9 bases at V and 5 bases at J, leaving 14 bases unmatched. Germline-derived CDR1 and CDR2 are SGHVS and FQNEAQ. The CDR3 loop spans 15 amino acids. The CDR3: CASIPASGFMETQYF. The CDR3 nucleotides read TGTGCCAGTATCCCGGCTAGCGGGTTTATGGAGACCCAGTACTTC.

This chain joins TRBV5-1 and TRBJ2-5; 13 bases line up with TRBD2. Gene TRBJ2-1 matches the end of the DNA better, so the J call may be wrong. The CDR3 loop spans 16 amino acids. Germline CDR1 SGHRS, CDR2 YFSETQ. The chain's CDR3 is CASSLGGLAGFNEQFF. CDR3 in DNA: TGCGCCAGCAGCTTGGGGGGACTAGCGGGATTTAATGAGCAGTTCTTC.

In this sample, this clonotype turned up a few times. This chain links TRBV5-1 with TRBJ1-2; D gene unclear. From germline, CDR1 is SGHRS and CDR2 YFSETQ. The V end was cut by 0 bases, the J end by 3 bases, with 12 bases between. This CDR3 has 15 amino acids. The CDR3 bases are TGCGCCAGCAGCTTGGCCGGTTTCTCATACTATGGCTACACCTTC. Protein product: CASSLAGFSYYGYTF.

This clonotype has only a few counts. A junction boundary mismatches the germline segment, possibly from a read error. The chain has TRBV12-3 or TRBV12-4 and TRBJ2-5, with TRBD2 as a possible D gene (5 bases). This CDR3 is built from 13 residues. CDR3 protein: CASNLGAGETQYF. The CDR3, as DNA: TGTGCCAGCAACTTAGGTGCGGGTGAGACCCAGTACTTT.

This clonotype was detected ten times or more. The chain employs TRBV29-1 and TRBJ1-5, with no clear D. Germline loops: CDR1 SQVTM, CDR2 ANQGSEA. Deletions cut 4 bases from V and 9 bases from J, with 16 bases between. The CDR3 sequence is 13 residues long. The CDR3 DNA sequence: TGCAGCGTTGGCGAGACGGCTGGTGGGCCCCAGCATTTT. As protein: CSVGETAGGPQHF. The variable domain in full, with the rest retrieved from reference TRBV29-1 and TRBJ1-5, is SAVISQKPSRDICQRGTSLTIQCQVDSQVTMMFWYRQQPGQSLTLIATANQGSEATYESGFVIDKFPISRPNLTFSTLTVSNMSPEDSSIYLCSVGETAGGPQHFGDGTRLSIL.

The chain links TRBV6-2 or TRBV6-3 to TRBJ2-7, with TRBD2 matching 7 bases. Germline CDR1 is MNHEY and CDR2 is SVGEGT. The CDR3 extends over 15 amino acids. J gave up 5 bases and V 6 bases, and 13 bases lay outside the gene matches. CDR3 sequence (DNA): TGTGCCAGCAGACCAAGCGGGAAAGGCGGTAACGAGCAGTACGTC. As protein: CASRPSGKGGNEQYV.